Listed below are T cell receptor beta chains from one sample, sequenced in a study of blood T cell repertoires in COVID-19. Clones were read by immunoSEQ multiplex PCR, and TCRdb kept only the in-frame ones, dropping some. The sample consists of around 320,000 clones, 85% to 90% of them appearing once. The sequencing input was PBMCs or T cells enriched from blood (not recorded which). The source of these receptors is a woman in her late teens or twenties with acute COVID-19. Both conserved end residues are part of each CDR3.

TRBV27,CATRPGQGAWPQHF
TRBV29-1,CSSGGALKLNEQFF
TRBV19,CASSSQGSPLHF
TRBV6-5,CASRRDLTNTGELFF
TRBV27,CASSSGTTGARNSPLHF
TRBV27,CASSLAGTSVLYEQYF
TRBV5-5,CASSHLDRGTNEKLFF
TRBV3-1/TRBV3-2,CASSQDRRNTEAFF
TRBV28,CASTFDSLNTEAFF
TRBV5-1,CASSLTSGETDTQYF
TRBV28,CASSFPYRDRGLWAYGYTF
TRBV28,CASRSEVPQAQHF
TRBV28,CASSSGGATDTQYF
TRBV28,CASSSGSMGAYQPQHF
TRBV27,CASSLLGQAYGYTF
TRBV5-8,CASSIRGIGEKLFF
TRBV27,CASSLSRQPQETQYF
TRBV18,CASSPWTGALNEQFF
TRBV27,CASNRQGSPEAFF
TRBV4-1,CASSQVDTRGETQYF
TRBV19,CASSIAGTGETQYF
TRBV28,CASSSSGYGYTF
TRBV6-4,CASSDSGSGSYNEQFF
TRBV29-1,CSVGAGSSYEQYF
TRBV29-1,CSVTNPRGTGELFF
TRBV7-3,CASSFRGASTDTQYF
TRBV18,CASSPPSSDGAFF
TRBV7-9,CASSLPLIDYGYTF
TRBV5-1,CASSSQTYEAFF
TRBV2,CASSLGQLNEKLFF
TRBV28,CASTLGEIYEQYF